These T cell receptor beta chains were read from a single sample in a study of T cell repertoires in cytomegalovirus infection. TCRdb passed the reads through MiXCR, listing each CDR3 protein once. Counted here are hundreds of thousands of distinct CDR3 sequences, about a sixth occurring once; the ten biggest clones make up approximately 12%. Sample: PBMCs. The source of these receptors is a human donor in good health (CMV status not recorded). Some clones in this sample may be carry-over from other donors' samples. Both conserved end residues are part of each CDR3. The D gene is left open where the match is weak. Clone size is shown for a subset of rows, as once, few, many or a class of expanded clone.

>many|TRBJ1-4|TRBV18|.
TGTGCCAGCTCACCACGAGGGGCCGACGAAAAACTGTTTTTT
CASSPRGADEKLFF
>.|TRBJ2-5|TRBV3-1|.
TGTGCCAGCAGCCAAGGGTATGGGGCAGAAGAGACCCAGTACTTC
CASSQGYGAEETQYF
>many|TRBJ1-5|TRBV20-1|.
TGCAGTGCTCGAATCGGGATAAGCAATCAGCCCCAGCATTTT
CSARIGISNQPQHF
>.|TRBJ1-2|TRBV28|.
TGTGCCAGCAGTTCCGCATTCCACTACACCTTC
CASSSAFHYTF
>.|TRBJ2-5|TRBV6-2/TRBV6-3|.
TGTGCCAGCAGTTATCAGGGGGAGACCCAGTACTTC
CASSYQGETQYF
>once|TRBJ1-2|TRBV27|.
TGTGCCAGCAGTTTAGACAGGAGAGCTAACTATGGCTACACCTTC
CASSLDRRANYGYTF
>.|TRBJ2-1|TRBV5-8|TRBD2
TGTGCCAGCAGCTTCGCTAGCGGGGGGGCGAGGGAGCAGTTCTTC
CASSFASGGAREQFF
>.|TRBJ2-2|TRBV20-1|.
TGCAGTGCACCTGGACTTTTGAACACCGGGGAGCTGTTTTTT
CSAPGLLNTGELFF
>.|TRBJ1-3|TRBV5-1|.
TGCGCCAGCAGCTTGGGGGCAGGAGGGACGTTCGCTGGAAACACCATATATTTT
CASSLGAGGTFAGNTIYF
>few|TRBJ2-3|TRBV13|.
TGTGCCAGCAGCTTCCCGCGAGCGGGTACGCAGTATTTT
CASSFPRAGTQYF
>few|TRBJ1-4|TRBV25-1|.
TGTGCCAGCAGTGAATTCTGGTCGGGTAATGAAAAACTGTTTTTT
CASSEFWSGNEKLFF
>.|TRBJ2-7|TRBV28|TRBD1
TGTGCCAGCAGTTTGCTGACGACAGGGGTGGACTACGAGCAGTACTTC
CASSLLTTGVDYEQYF
>many|TRBJ2-7|TRBV7-2|.
TGTGCCAGCAGCTTGGATTACGGCCCCTACGAGCAGTACTTC
CASSLDYGPYEQYF
>many|TRBJ2-3|TRBV7-9|TRBD1
TGTGCCAGCAGCGAAGGGACAGGCGGCGGCACAGATACGCAGTATTTT
CASSEGTGGGTDTQYF
>.|TRBJ2-5|TRBV6-6|.
TGTGCCAGCAGTTACTCTCCAGGGAGACAAGAGACCCAGTACTTC
CASSYSPGRQETQYF
>many|TRBJ1-6|TRBV18|.
TGTGCCAGCTCACCATTAGGGACACAAAATTCACCCCTCCACTTT
CASSPLGTQNSPLHF
>many|TRBJ2-7|TRBV7-9|.
TGTGCCAGCAGCAGACTCCCCAACGAGCAGTACTTC
CASSRLPNEQYF
>.|TRBJ2-5|TRBV27|TRBD2
TGTGCCAGCAGTCCCGGGGGGGCCGGGGCGGAGACCCAGTACTTC
CASSPGGAGAETQYF
>few|TRBJ2-3|TRBV7-2|.
TGTGCCAGCAGCCTACTTCTCCGGGGCACTAGCACAGATACGCAGTATTTT
CASSLLLRGTSTDTQYF
>.|TRBJ2-1|TRBV6-2/TRBV6-3|.
TGTGCCAGCAGTTACTCTTCTAGTAACCACAATGAGCAGTTCTTC
CASSYSSSNHNEQFF
>.|TRBJ2-1|TRBV28|.
TGTGCCAGCAGTTTAGCGGGCCGAGACAATGAGCAGTTCTTC
CASSLAGRDNEQFF
>many|TRBJ1-5|TRBV7-9|.
TGTGCCAGCAGTACTGGGACGGGGTTCAGCGCCCAGCATTTT
CASSTGTGFSAQHF
>few|TRBJ1-2|TRBV29-1|TRBD1
TGCAGCGTTGGACCGACAGGGGGGGATAACTATGGCTACACCTTC
CSVGPTGGDNYGYTF
>.|TRBJ2-4|TRBV27|.
TGTGCCAGCAGCCCGAGGGGGTATCTAGCCAAAAACATTCAGTACTTC
CASSPRGYLAKNIQYF
>.|TRBJ2-1|TRBV20-1|TRBD1
TGCAGTGCTAGCACAGGGGGTGACTACAATGAGCAGTTCTTC
CSASTGGDYNEQFF
>many|TRBJ1-5|TRBV7-2|.
TGTGCCAGCAGCTTACTTGCCTCCGGGGATCAGCCCCAGCATTTT
CASSLLASGDQPQHF
>few|TRBJ1-6|TRBV20-1|.
TGCAGTGCTAGAACGGACTTGGTCTATAATTCACCCCTCCACTTT
CSARTDLVYNSPLHF
>many|TRBJ2-7|TRBV7-2|TRBD2
TGTGCCAGCAGCTTAGAACTGGGGGGGGCCTACGAGCAGTACTTC
CASSLELGGAYEQYF
>.|TRBJ1-5|TRBV3-1|.
TGTGCCAGCAGCCCCGGGGGGCGGGCTGGGCCCCAGCATTTT
CASSPGGRAGPQHF
>many|TRBJ2-7|TRBV10-3|.
TGTGCCATCAGTGAGTCGACGGACGGAGGTTGGCAGTACTTC
CAISESTDGGWQYF
>.|TRBJ1-1|TRBV27|.
TGTGCCAGCAGTTTATCCGGGGATGGGGGCACTGAAGCTTTCTTT
CASSLSGDGGTEAFF
>.|TRBJ1-5|TRBV12-3/TRBV12-4|.
TGTGCCAGCAGTCCTCGGGCTCCGATGCCCCAGCATTTT
CASSPRAPMPQHF
>few|TRBJ1-3|TRBV12-3/TRBV12-4|.
TGTGCCAGCAGCAGACACTTATCTGGAAACACCATATATTTT
CASSRHLSGNTIYF
>.|TRBJ2-5|TRBV12-3/TRBV12-4|.
TGTGCCAGCAGACCCAGACTATCCTACCGCCAAGAGACCCAGTACTTC
CASRPRLSYRQETQYF
>.|TRBJ2-7|TRBV27|TRBD1
TGTGCCAGCAGTTTAAGGTCTCTGGGACAGAGCCCGGATTCCTACGAGCAGTACTTC
CASSLRSLGQSPDSYEQYF
>.|TRBJ1-2|TRBV6-1|.
TGTGCCAGCAGTGAAGCGCCCGGGAATGGCTACACCTTC
CASSEAPGNGYTF
>.|TRBJ2-2|TRBV18|.
TGTGCCAGCTCACCACCGCCGGGGACGAACACCGGGGAGCTGTTTTTT
CASSPPPGTNTGELFF
>few|TRBJ1-2|TRBV20-1|.
TGCAGTGCTAATAAAGACAGGAGCCCCAATGGCTACACCTTC
CSANKDRSPNGYTF
>few|TRBJ1-6|TRBV27|TRBD1
TGTGCCAGCAGTGCGCTTCTGACAGGGGGCTTTTCACCCCTCCACTTT
CASSALLTGGFSPLHF
>.|TRBJ1-1|TRBV24-1|TRBD1
TGTGCCACCAGCCAGGGGGCAAAAGCTTTCTTT
CATSQGAKAFF
>.|TRBJ1-1|TRBV3-1|.
TGTGCCAGCAGCCAAGAGGAAGGTTCTGAAGCTTTCTTT
CASSQEEGSEAFF
>many|TRBJ1-5|TRBV28|.
TGTGCCAGCAGTTTGGAACAGGGTCACCAGCCCCAGCATTTT
CASSLEQGHQPQHF
>.|TRBJ2-7|TRBV10-3|TRBD2
TGTGCCATCAGTGCCCTAGCGGCCTCCTACGAGCAGTACTTC
CAISALAASYEQYF
>.|TRBJ1-2|TRBV19|.
TGTGCCAGTCAGCGTACTACCGGTACAGGCTATGGCTACACCTTC
CASQRTTGTGYGYTF
>.|TRBJ2-5|TRBV20-1|.
TGCAGTGCTAGAGATACTTGGGGGGGCCTCCAAGAGACCCAGTACTTC
CSARDTWGGLQETQYF
>few|TRBJ1-1|TRBV6-2/TRBV6-3|.
TGTGCCAGCGACAGAGGAGGGACTGAAGCTTTCTTT
CASDRGGTEAFF